The 24 T cell receptor beta chains listed next were all sequenced from one sample in a study of beta chain features in type 1 diabetes. The whole isolated RNA underwent reverse transcription, so sequencing captured expressed TCRB transcripts. Here immunoSEQ multiplex PCR was the method, and the copy in TCRdb shows in-frame clones only, minus some. The table includes under 950,000 clones, 15% to 20% detected once. Sequenced material: naive CD4+ T cells from blood. The receptors stem from a young woman in good health.

This CDR3 is CASSLDADRGYEQYF. In DNA form, the CDR3 reads TGTGCCAGCAGCTTAGATGCAGACAGGGGATACGAGCAGTACTTC. The chain employs TRBV11-3 and TRBJ2-7; 8 nucleotides line up with TRBD1. V lost 0 bases to trimming and J lost 4 bases; unmatched junction nucleotides: 5. CDR3 size: 15 residues. Germline CDR1 is SGHNT and CDR2 is YENEEA.

This clone has just a few counts. The chain has TRBV5-6 and TRBJ2-1; 11 positions match TRBD2. Germline loops: CDR1 SGHDT, CDR2 YYEEEE. This CDR3 is 16 amino acids long. Trimming at V came to 0 bases and at J to 10 bases, leaving 9 bases not matched to a gene. CDR3 sequence (DNA): TGTGCCAGCAGCTTGGTCGCTAGCGGGAGGTTCGGCGAGCAGTTCTTC. Translating it yields CASSLVASGRFGEQFF.

This clone was counted a few times. V and J are TRBV5-1 and TRBJ2-7; tentative D call: TRBD1 (6 bases). Germline loops: CDR1 SGHRS, CDR2 YFSETQ. Trimming pared 2 bases from V and 3 bases from J, leaving 15 bases between. The CDR3 contains 15 residues. The CDR3: CASSFARTAYYEQYF. For the CDR3, the DNA is TGCGCCAGCAGCTTTGCCCGGACAGCTTACTACGAGCAGTACTTC.

V gene TRBV18 combines with J gene TRBJ2-1, with D unclear. The CDR3 spans 12 residues. Germline CDR1 and CDR2: KGHSH and LQKENI. V gave up 6 bases and J gave up 8 bases, with 11 bases separating them. In DNA form, the CDR3 reads TGTGCCAGCTCCCTTGGTTGGGATGAGCAGTTCTTC. Translating it yields CASSLGWDEQFF.

The V call is TRBV6-6, the J call TRBJ2-2; D remains unclear. Trimming removed 1 base from V and 7 bases from J, with 7 bases in between. Germline V lookup: CDR1 MNHNY, CDR2 SVGAGI (reference sequence). This CDR3 contains 13 residues. This CDR3 reads CASSYYRSGELFF. For the CDR3, the DNA is TGTGCCAGCAGTTACTATCGGAGCGGGGAGCTGTTTTTT.

This chain joins TRBV19 and TRBJ2-1; 14 bases map to TRBD2. V lost 8 bases to trimming and J lost 0 bases; unmatched junction nucleotides: 0. Germline V gene sequence: CDR1 LNHDA, CDR2 SQIVND (reference sequence). The CDR3 totals 15 residues. This CDR3 reads CASGTSGSSYNEQFF. CDR3 DNA sequence: TGTGCCAGTGGGACTAGCGGGAGCTCCTACAATGAGCAGTTCTTC. The entire variable domain, with the rest obtained from reference TRBV19 and TRBJ2-1, is as follows: DGGITQSPKYLFRKEGQNVTLSCEQNLNHDAMYWYRQDPGQGLRLIYYSQIVNDFQKGDIAEGYSVSREKKESFPLTVTSAQKNPTAFYLCASGTSGSSYNEQFFGPGTRLTVL.

The gene calls are TRBV6-5 and TRBJ1-2; D is perhaps TRBD1 (5 bases). Trimming shortened V by 5 bases and J by 1 base, and 14 bases separated the two germline ends. The length of the CDR3 is 15 residues. From germline, CDR1 is MNHEY and CDR2 SVGAGI. This chain's CDR3 is CASSTTGTDNYGYTF. CDR3 DNA sequence: TGTGCCAGCAGTACTACCGGGACGGATAACTATGGCTACACCTTC.

The V and J genes are TRBV5-1 and TRBJ2-5; 10 positions agree with TRBD2. Germline CDR1 SGHRS, CDR2 YFSETQ. The CDR3 covers 15 residues. With V trimmed by 7 bases and J by 4 bases, 10 bases remained unmatched. The CDR3 here is CASYALAGVGETQYF. CDR3 nucleotide sequence: TGCGCCAGCTATGCTCTAGCGGGAGTTGGAGAGACCCAGTACTTC.

This clone was seen only a few times. The rearrangement joins TRBV19 to TRBJ2-1, with 9 bases identical to TRBD1. The junction had 5 bases not matched to a gene; V was cut back by 6 bases and J by 2 bases. The CDR3 runs to 15 residues. Germline V lookup: CDR1 LNHDA, CDR2 SQIVND (reference sequence). Here the CDR3 reads CASSHRQGAYNEQFF. CDR3 in DNA: TGTGCCAGTAGCCATCGACAGGGGGCCTACAATGAGCAGTTCTTC.

This clone was picked up a small number of times. The chain joins TRBV4-3 to TRBJ1-4; possible D gene TRBD1, 5 bases. The CDR3 is 20 residues long. V dropped 1 base and J dropped 2 bases, with 23 bases sitting between them. Germline assignment: CDR1 LGHNA and CDR2 YSLEER. CDR3 in DNA: TGCGCCAGCAGCCAAGTCGTGGGGGGGTTCCTCGCGACGACTAATGAAAAACTGTTTTTT. This translates into CASSQVVGGFLATTNEKLFF.

This chain uses TRBV2 with TRBJ2-4, with TRBD2 as a possible D gene (5 bases). Germline loops: CDR1 SNHLY, CDR2 FYNNEI. The CDR3 has 13 residues. Trimming stripped 5 bases from V and 9 bases from J, with 14 bases between. This CDR3 reads CASSRGGVGIQYF. The CDR3 DNA reads TGTGCCAGCAGTCGGGGTGGGGTTGGCATTCAGTACTTC.

This clone showed up just a few times. This chain links TRBV5-5 with TRBJ2-2; D is unclear. Germline V gives CDR1 SGHKS, CDR2 YYEKEE (reference sequence). The V and J ends lost 1 base and 6 bases respectively, with 4 bases between them. CDR3 size: 12 residues. For the CDR3, the DNA is TGTGCCAGCAGCTTGCGATCCGGGGAGCTGTTTTTT. Translated, it gives CASSLRSGELFF.

The gene calls are TRBV28 and TRBJ2-1; D is unclear. The CDR3 consists of 14 residues. The germline CDR1 and CDR2 sequences are MDHEN and SYDVKM. V was cut by 1 base and J by 3 bases, with 7 bases left in between. The CDR3 sequence: CASSLSGFYNEQFF. DNA for the CDR3: TGTGCCAGCAGTTTATCCGGGTTCTACAATGAGCAGTTCTTC. Combining the CDR3 with reference TRBV28 and TRBJ2-1 gives the whole variable domain DVKVTQSSRYLVKRTGEKVFLECVQDMDHENMFWYRQDPGLGLRLIYFSYDVKMKEKGDIPEGYSVSREKKERFSLILESASTNQTSMYLCASSLSGFYNEQFFGPGTRLTVL.

As DNA, the CDR3 is TGTGCCAGCAGCTTTAAAACTAGCGGTTACAATGAGCAGTTCTTC. Translation: CASSFKTSGYNEQFF. The chain links TRBV5-4 to TRBJ2-1; 8 nucleotides agree with TRBD2. The junction had 5 bases not matched to a gene; V was cut back by 2 bases and J by 4 bases. The CDR3 length is 15 residues. CDR1 is SGHNT, CDR2 YYREEE, per germline (reference sequence).

The V gene is TRBV5-1, the J gene TRBJ2-1, with a possible D match to TRBD2 (6 bases). Germline CDR1 is SGHRS and CDR2 is YFSETQ. The CDR3 totals 16 residues. V lost 7 bases and J lost 7, with 24 bases in between. The CDR3 spells CASPSRGKFIANEQFF. The CDR3 DNA is TGCGCCAGCCCCAGCCGCGGGAAGTTTATTGCGAATGAGCAGTTCTTC.

This rearrangement joins TRBV11-3 to TRBJ2-1; 7 bases line up with TRBD1. Trimming took 1 base from V and 7 from J; bases not matched to a gene: 4. The CDR3 totals 14 residues. In germline, CDR1 is SGHNT, CDR2 YENEEA. The CDR3 nucleotides are TGTGCCAGCAGCTTAGGGGACAGCTGGAATGAGCAGTTCTTC. Encoded protein: CASSLGDSWNEQFF. Full variable domain (remainder filled in from reference TRBV11-3 and TRBJ2-1): EAGVVQSPRYKIIEKKQPVAFWCNPISGHNTLYWYLQNLGQGPELLIRYENEEAVDDSQLPKDRFSAERLKGVDSTLKIQPAELGDSAVYLCASSLGDSWNEQFFGPGTRLTVL.

The table lists this clone with a few counts. V is TRBV11-2 and J is TRBJ1-4; possible D gene TRBD1, 6 bases. Trimming removed 3 bases from V and 3 bases from J, with 8 bases in between. The CDR3 covers 14 residues. Per the germline V gene, CDR1 is SGHAT and CDR2 is FQNNGV. The DNA of the CDR3 is TGTGCCAGCAGCTTCAGACAGGCTAATGAAAAACTGTTTTTT. Amino acids: CASSFRQANEKLFF.

This clone was counted between two and nine times. The sample holds other DNA sequences that translate to the same CDR3. This chain connects TRBV18 to TRBJ2-5; D not resolved. V lost 3 bases, J lost 2 bases, and 10 bases lay in between. The CDR3 totals 14 residues. Germline V gene lookup returns CDR1 KGHSH and CDR2 LQKENI. The CDR3 coding sequence is TGTGCCAGCTCACCCACCGGGCAGCAAGAGACCCAGTACTTC. Protein product: CASSPTGQQETQYF.

This clone showed up just a few times. In DNA form, the CDR3 reads TGTGCCAGTAACCCGGGACAGGGAGGAAACATTCAGTACTTC. This gives the protein CASNPGQGGNIQYF. The chain joins TRBV19 to TRBJ2-4, with TRBD1 matching over 9 bases. V dropped 7 bases and J dropped 6; count of bases not matched to a gene: 7. The CDR3 has 14 amino acids. The germline gives CDR1 LNHDA, CDR2 SQIVND (reference sequence).

This clone was observed a few times. The chain carries TRBV2 and TRBJ2-1; TRBD2 matches 13 bases. The CDR3 is 16 residues long. Trimming at V came to 5 bases and at J to 10 bases, leaving 11 bases not matched to a gene. Looked up from germline, CDR1 is SNHLY and CDR2 is FYNNEI. The CDR3 protein is CASSFLTSGRAGEQFF. The CDR3 DNA reads as TGTGCCAGCAGTTTCCTCACTAGCGGGAGGGCAGGCGAGCAGTTCTTC.

The table lists this clone with a few counts. CDR3 DNA sequence: TGTGCCAGCAGCTTAGGAGCGGCGACCCAGTACTTC. Translated: CASSLGAATQYF. The V call is TRBV7-2, the J call TRBJ2-5; D may be TRBD2 (5 bases). The V end lost 1 base, the J end lost 7 bases, and 7 bases lay between the germline ends. The CDR3 spans 12 residues. Germline CDR1 reads SGHTA; CDR2 reads FQGNSA.

The table lists this clone with a few counts. This rearrangement joins TRBV6-6 to TRBJ1-5, with D tentatively TRBD1 (5 bases). Germline assignment: CDR1 MNHNY and CDR2 SVGAGI (reference sequence). V was clipped by 5 bases and J by 1 base, with 15 bases between them. The CDR3 totals 16 residues. This CDR3 is CASSPGRGSSNQPQHF. DNA of the CDR3: TGTGCCAGCAGTCCCGGGAGGGGTAGCAGCAATCAGCCCCAGCATTTT.

The CDR3 reads CAISDRSGTTYEQYF. The CDR3 nucleotides are TGTGCCATCAGTGACCGTAGCGGGACAACCTACGAGCAGTACTTC. The chain is built from TRBV10-3 and TRBJ2-7, with 8 positions matching TRBD2. J was trimmed by 2 bases and V by 3 bases; bases with no gene match: 6. Germline V gene sequence: CDR1 ENHRY, CDR2 SYGVKD. The CDR3 is 15 amino acids.

This clone was seen a few times. The rearrangement links TRBV18 to TRBJ2-3; 11 bases agree with TRBD2. The V and J ends lost 6 bases and 5 bases, in that order; junction bases with no gene match: 10. The CDR3 contains 16 residues. Per germline, CDR1 KGHSH and CDR2 LQKENI. The chain's CDR3 is CASSQRLAGRQDTQYF. Written as DNA, the CDR3 is TGTGCCAGCTCTCAGCGACTAGCGGGAAGGCAAGATACGCAGTATTTT.